This passage covers 2 T cell receptor beta chains from one sample sequenced in a study of ipilimumab plus nivolumab after autologous stem cell transplantation. Clones were read by immunoSEQ multiplex PCR, and TCRdb kept only the in-frame ones, dropping some. The sample yields 15,000 to 20,000 clones, under 85% seen once. Sequences were derived from PBMCs, sampled in a trial of ipilimumab plus nivolumab as post-transplant consolidation. These TCRs come from a male donor with diffuse large B-cell lymphoma.

Only one count was recorded for this clone. CDR3 protein: CASSRGTPVAFF. For the CDR3, the DNA is TGTGCCAGCAGCAGGGGGACCCCCGTAGCTTTCTTT. The rearrangement links TRBV7-3 to TRBJ1-1, with D tentatively TRBD1 (6 bases). The CDR3 totals 12 residues. The V gene's germline CDR1 is SGHTA and CDR2 FQGTGA. V was clipped by 5 bases and J by 10 bases, with 14 bases between them.

The DNA for the CDR3 is TGTGCCAGCAGTTACCGGGACAGCCCTCCCGGGGAGCTGTTTTTT. This sequence encodes CASSYRDSPPGELFF. This chain uses TRBV27 with TRBJ2-2; 7 bases agree with TRBD1. Germline CDR1 MNHEY, CDR2 SMNVEV (reference sequence). The ends lost 4 bases at V and 6 bases at J; junction bases unmatched: 8. CDR3 length: 15 amino acids.